The entry below describes one T cell receptor beta chain. Its binding antigen is unknown. One base away there is no much larger clone; base qualities are not given. Measured from the cysteine to the phenylalanine, the CDR3 is 13 residues long. Only the CDR3 portion is preserved as DNA: 39 bases, with reading frame beginning at the first base. V was cut back by 4 bases and J by 7 bases, leaving a gap of 12 bases between them. CDR1 SGHNT and CDR2 YYREEE are derived from the germline V gene (reference sequence). This record belongs to a study of T cells after yellow fever vaccination (dated by TCRdb to the late 2010s). General notes on the study: Libraries from fractions with low cell numbers were prepared with the SMART-Seq v4 Ultra Low Input RNA kit. To follow T-cell clones before and after both primary and booster YFV17D yellow fever vaccination, bulk TCR alpha and beta repertoires underwent longitudinal sequencing. Bulk PBMC replicates and cell subsets were isolated from blood drawn at multiple timepoints before and after both primary and secondary immunization. Two healthy male donors, one aged 18 to 30 and one aged 30 to 40 years, were included in the cohort. Points the paper makes about the study in general: The study included only a couple of donors, which limits how far the findings can be generalized. FACS-sorted repertoires could contain abundant contaminating clonotypes from the bulk population, so computational filtering was required. The secondary T-cell response was found to be weaker but faster than the primary response, with a peak reached on day 5 rather than on day 15. After the booster, most of the clones that had expanded following primary vaccination were detected again (just under 97% of CD4 and around 90% of CD8), which suggests that memory was broadly maintained. A small share of clonotypes was detected in both CD4 and CD8 compartments, with the overlap likely arising from convergent recombination.

According to the study, the label for this sample's treatment or condition signals: live attenuated yellow fever vaccine strain. A standard Ficoll-Paque protocol was used to isolate PBMCs from peripheral blood. CD4 and CD8 T-cell fractions were isolated with Dynabeads CD4 and CD8 positive selection kits. TriZol was used to extract RNA from bulk PBMCs, CD4 and CD8 fractions, and dextramer-positive and dextramer-negative fractions. The sequencer listed for this sample is Illumina NovaSeq 6000. TCR cDNA was synthesized by 5'RACE template switching, through which a universal primer site and unique molecular identifiers were introduced. Priming of cDNA synthesis was performed from both the TCR alpha and TCR beta constant segments. Two PCR steps were used to amplify libraries, with sample barcodes and sequencing adapters being added in the second step. Sequencing of libraries was done on Illumina HiSeq 2500 (2x100 bp) or NovaSeq (2x150 bp). The study's processing was this. MIGEC was used to demultiplex reads and collapse the reads into UMI consensus sequences, and MiXCR was used for V(D)J alignment. Vaccine-responding clonotypes were defined with edgeR using replicate PBMC samples, requiring FDR below 0.01 and a log2 fold change above 5 up to day 15. Each bulk clonotype received a CD4 or CD8 identity based on whether the sequenced CD4 or CD8 repertoire contained that clonotype at higher abundance. TCRdb reprocessing: public reads trimmed at Q25 with fastp, clones called with MiXCR, in-frame beta chains kept. Records with the same CDR3 protein are collapsed into one entry carrying the most frequent genes and DNA. The authors' filters were not applied to this entry. Present in this sample are more than 300,000 distinct CDR3 sequences, around 10% of which were seen just once. Over 3% of the sample rests with the top ten.

Recombination linked TRBV5-4 to TRBJ1-5, with the D gene too uncertain to name. Source: CD4+ T cells sorted from PBMCs, taken 45 days after the yellow fever booster vaccination. This clonotype was obtained from a man in his late teens or twenties who received the YFV17D yellow fever vaccine. The base sequence is TGTGCCAGCAGCCACGCGGGGAAGCAGCCCCAGCATTTT. It specifies CASSHAGKQPQHF.